This TCR beta chain was recovered during a study of early T cells in non-severe SARS-CoV-2 infection. Study at large: Sequencing of bulk RNA from unsorted whole blood was done, without chain pairing.

Individual cDNA molecules received unique molecular identifiers during library preparation. MiXCR was run by TCRdb on the 5' RACE reads, yielding one entry per CDR3 protein. This table has more than 55,000 distinct CDR3 sequences, approximately 12% appearing once. CDR1 MRHNA and CDR2 SNTAGT come from the germline V gene. V lost 6 bases and J lost 0; bases outside the gene matches: 5. CDR3 length equals 15 residues. This clonotype is labeled as medium-sized. Sequencing input: whole blood. The receptor was derived from an adult who was a healthcare worker with PCR-confirmed SARS-CoV-2 infection or an uninfected control (not recorded which). The gene calls are TRBV6-4 and TRBJ2-3; 8 bases fit TRBD2. CDR3 loop: CASSPSGGSTDTQYF. CDR3 DNA sequence: TGTGCCAGCAGCCCCAGCGGGGGTAGCACAGATACGCAGTATTTT.